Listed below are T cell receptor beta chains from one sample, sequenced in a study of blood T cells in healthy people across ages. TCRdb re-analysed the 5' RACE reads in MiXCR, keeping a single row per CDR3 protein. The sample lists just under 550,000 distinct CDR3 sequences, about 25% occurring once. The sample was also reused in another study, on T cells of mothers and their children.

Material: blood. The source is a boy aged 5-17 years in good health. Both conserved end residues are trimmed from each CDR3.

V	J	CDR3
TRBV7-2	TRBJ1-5	ASSLDWIGNQPQH
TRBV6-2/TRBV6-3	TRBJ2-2	ASSYGGTGITGELF
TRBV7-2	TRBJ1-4	ASSYRQAGYEKLF
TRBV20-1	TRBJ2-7	SAMETPYEQY
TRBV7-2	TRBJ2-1	ASSLDGVMYNEQF
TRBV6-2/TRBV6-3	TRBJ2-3	ASSYSATDTQY
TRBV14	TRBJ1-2	ASSQGSGPLYYGYT
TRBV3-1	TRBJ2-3	ASSQRGLGLATDTQY
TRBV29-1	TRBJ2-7	SVDLGYEQY
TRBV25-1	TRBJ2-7	ASSASRVVAYEQY
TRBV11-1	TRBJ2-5	ASSLWERGETQY
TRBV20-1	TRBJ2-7	SAIPGTNYEQY
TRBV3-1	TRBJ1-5	ASSQGRGDMVEPQH
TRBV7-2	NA	ASSLAGWSYEQF
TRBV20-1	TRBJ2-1	SARTSGGANYNEQF
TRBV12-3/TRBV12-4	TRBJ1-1	ASNFRREMNTEAF
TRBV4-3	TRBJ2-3	ASGETSTDTQY
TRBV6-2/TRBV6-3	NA	ASSSSWTSGDLYNEQF
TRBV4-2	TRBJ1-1	ASSQAGTGNTEAF
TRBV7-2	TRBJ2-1	ASSLWTGGGANEQF
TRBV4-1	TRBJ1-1	ASSTRGTEAF
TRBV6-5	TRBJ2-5	ASSYAQQETQY
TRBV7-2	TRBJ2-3	ASSPDSSGNTQY
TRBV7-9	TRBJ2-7	ASSLFGTGGNEQY
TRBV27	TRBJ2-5	ASSSNVGLAGETQY
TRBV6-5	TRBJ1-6	ASSYSSRVHSPLH
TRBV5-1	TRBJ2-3	ASRPFWSTDTQY
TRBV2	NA	ASSAGDRPHEQY
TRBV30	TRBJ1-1	AWSEDTEAF
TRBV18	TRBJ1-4	ASSPDVNEKPF
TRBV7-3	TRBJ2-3	ASSLTGWDTQY
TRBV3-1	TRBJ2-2	ASSPWDTNTGELF
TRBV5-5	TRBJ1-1	ASTSRDSVNTEAF
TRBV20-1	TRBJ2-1	CASNPLGLLDEQF
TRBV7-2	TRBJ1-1	ASGLWTGINTEAF
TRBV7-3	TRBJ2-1	ASSPLGGPSDEQF
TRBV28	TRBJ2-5	ASNSGAVETQY
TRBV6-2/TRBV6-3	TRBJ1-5	ASTQTGALVPQH
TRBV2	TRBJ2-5	ASSDLGLWY
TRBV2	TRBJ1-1	ATLRVREAF
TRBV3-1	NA	ASSPRTGTEGHEQY
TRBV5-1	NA	ASSLPLTSYNEQF
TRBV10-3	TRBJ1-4	ATGERGASGWTNEKLF
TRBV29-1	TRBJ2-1	SVEGGGEDEQF
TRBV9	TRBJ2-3	ASSVGQGHTDTQY